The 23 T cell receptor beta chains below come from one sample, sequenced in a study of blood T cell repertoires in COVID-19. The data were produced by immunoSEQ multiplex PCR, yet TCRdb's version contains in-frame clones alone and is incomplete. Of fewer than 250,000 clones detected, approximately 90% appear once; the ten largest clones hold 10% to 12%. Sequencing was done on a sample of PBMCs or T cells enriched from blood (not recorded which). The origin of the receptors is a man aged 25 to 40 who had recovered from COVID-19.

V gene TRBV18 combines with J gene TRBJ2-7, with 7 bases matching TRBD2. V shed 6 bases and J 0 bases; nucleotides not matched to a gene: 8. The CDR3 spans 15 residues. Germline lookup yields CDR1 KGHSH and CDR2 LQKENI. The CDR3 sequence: CASSRGEGRSYEQYF. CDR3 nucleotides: TGTGCCAGCTCCCGGGGGGAAGGCCGCTCCTACGAGCAGTACTTC. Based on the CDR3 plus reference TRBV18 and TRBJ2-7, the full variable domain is NAGVMQNPRHLVRRRGQEARLRCSPMKGHSHVYWYRQLPEEGLKFMVYLQKENIIDESGMPKERFSAEFPKEGPSILRIQQVVRGDSAAYFCASSRGEGRSYEQYFGPGTRLTVT.

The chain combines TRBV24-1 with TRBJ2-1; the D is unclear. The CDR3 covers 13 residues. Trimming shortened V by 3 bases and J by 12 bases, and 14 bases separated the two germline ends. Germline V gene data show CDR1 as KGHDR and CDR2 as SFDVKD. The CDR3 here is CATSDSVYRGQFF. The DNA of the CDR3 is TGTGCCACCAGTGATAGTGTCTACCGAGGGCAGTTCTTC.

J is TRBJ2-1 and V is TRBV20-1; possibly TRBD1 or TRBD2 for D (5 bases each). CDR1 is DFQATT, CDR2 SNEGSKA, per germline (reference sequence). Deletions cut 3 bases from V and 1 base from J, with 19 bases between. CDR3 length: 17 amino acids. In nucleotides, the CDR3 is TGCAGTGCTAGTGGGGCCGGACTCGCCGCGTCCTACAATGAGCAGTTCTTC. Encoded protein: CSASGAGLAASYNEQFF.

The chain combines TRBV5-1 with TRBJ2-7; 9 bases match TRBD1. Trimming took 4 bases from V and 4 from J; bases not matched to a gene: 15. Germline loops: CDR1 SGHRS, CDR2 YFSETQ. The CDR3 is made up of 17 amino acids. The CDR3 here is CASSLSSWGQGPYEQYF. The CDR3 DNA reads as TGCGCCAGCAGCCTAAGTTCGTGGGGACAGGGTCCATACGAGCAGTACTTC.

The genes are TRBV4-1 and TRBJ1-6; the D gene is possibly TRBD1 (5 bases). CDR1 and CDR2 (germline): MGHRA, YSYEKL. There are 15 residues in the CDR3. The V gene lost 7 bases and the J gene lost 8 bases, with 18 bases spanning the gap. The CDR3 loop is CASTAVQAIYSPLHF. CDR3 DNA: TGCGCCAGCACGGCGGTACAGGCCATTTATTCACCCCTCCACTTT.

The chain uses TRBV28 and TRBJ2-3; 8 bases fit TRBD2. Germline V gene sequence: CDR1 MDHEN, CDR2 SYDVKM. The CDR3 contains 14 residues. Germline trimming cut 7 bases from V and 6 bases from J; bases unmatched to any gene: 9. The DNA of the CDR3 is TGTGCCAGCACCCGAGCGGGAGTGTGGGATACGCAGTATTTT. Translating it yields CASTRAGVWDTQYF.

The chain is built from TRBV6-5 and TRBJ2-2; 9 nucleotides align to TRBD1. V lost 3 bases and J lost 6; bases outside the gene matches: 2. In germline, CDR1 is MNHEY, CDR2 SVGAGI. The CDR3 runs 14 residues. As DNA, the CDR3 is TGTGCCAGCAGTTATAACAGGGGGCCCGGGGAGCTGTTTTTT. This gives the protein CASSYNRGPGELFF.

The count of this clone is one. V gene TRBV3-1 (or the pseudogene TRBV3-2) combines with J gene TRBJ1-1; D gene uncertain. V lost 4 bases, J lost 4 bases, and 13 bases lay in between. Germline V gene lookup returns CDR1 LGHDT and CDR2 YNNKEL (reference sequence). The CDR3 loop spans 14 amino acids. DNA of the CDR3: TGTGCCAGCAGCCGGCCTGCATCGGGCACTGAAGCTTTCTTT. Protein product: CASSRPASGTEAFF.

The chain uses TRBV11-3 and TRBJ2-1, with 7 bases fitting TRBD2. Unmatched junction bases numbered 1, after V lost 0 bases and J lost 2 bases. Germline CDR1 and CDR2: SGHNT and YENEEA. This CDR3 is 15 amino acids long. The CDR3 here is CASSLDGGAYNEQFF. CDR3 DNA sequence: TGTGCCAGCAGCTTAGATGGGGGGGCCTACAATGAGCAGTTCTTC.

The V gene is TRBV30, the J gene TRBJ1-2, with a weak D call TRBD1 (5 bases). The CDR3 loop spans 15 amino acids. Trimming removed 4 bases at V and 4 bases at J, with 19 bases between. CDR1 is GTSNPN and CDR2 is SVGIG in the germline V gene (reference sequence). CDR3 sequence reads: CAWIRRTEGVYGYTF. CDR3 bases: TGTGCCTGGATAAGACGGACCGAAGGGGTCTATGGCTACACCTTC. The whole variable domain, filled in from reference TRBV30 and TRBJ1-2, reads SQTIHQWPATLVQPVGSPLSLECTVEGTSNPNLYWYRQAAGRGLQLLFYSVGIGQISSEVPQNLSASRPQDRQFILSSKKLLLSDSGFYLCAWIRRTEGVYGYTFGSGTRLTVV.

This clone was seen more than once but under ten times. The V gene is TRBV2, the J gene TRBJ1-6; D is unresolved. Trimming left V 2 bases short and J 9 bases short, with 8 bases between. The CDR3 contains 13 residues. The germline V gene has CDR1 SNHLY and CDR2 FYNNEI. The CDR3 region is CASSEQESSPLHF. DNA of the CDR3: TGTGCCAGCAGTGAACAGGAATCTTCACCCCTCCACTTT.

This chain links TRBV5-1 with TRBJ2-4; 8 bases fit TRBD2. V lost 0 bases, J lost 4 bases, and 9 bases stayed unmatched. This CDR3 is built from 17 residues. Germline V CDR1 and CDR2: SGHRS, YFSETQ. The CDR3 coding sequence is TGCGCCAGCAGCTTGGATGGAGCGGGAGTTAGGAAAAACATTCAGTACTTC. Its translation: CASSLDGAGVRKNIQYF.

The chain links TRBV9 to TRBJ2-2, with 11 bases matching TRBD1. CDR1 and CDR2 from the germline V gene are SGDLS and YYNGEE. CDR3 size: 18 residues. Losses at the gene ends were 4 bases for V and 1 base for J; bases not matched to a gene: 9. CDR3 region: CASSLRTGGTGNTGELFF. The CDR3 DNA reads TGTGCCAGCAGCTTAAGGACAGGGGGCACTGGGAACACCGGGGAGCTGTTTTTT.

CDR3 sequence: CASSLALAGRLGTQYF. The CDR3 DNA reads as TGTGCCAGCAGCTTAGCTCTGGCGGGGCGGTTGGGTACGCAGTATTTT. This chain connects TRBV7-3 to TRBJ2-3; possibly TRBD2 for D (6 bases). The CDR3 spans 16 residues. Looked up from germline, CDR1 is SGHTA and CDR2 is FQGTGA. The V and J ends lost 2 bases and 8 bases respectively, with 20 bases between them.

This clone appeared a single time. The CDR3 sequence is CASSLGGTGPNTIYF. The CDR3 DNA reads as TGTGCCAGCAGTTTAGGGGGGACAGGACCGAACACCATATATTTT. This sequence joins TRBV28 and TRBJ1-3; TRBD1 agrees at 8 bases. This CDR3 region has 15 residues. The junction had 7 bases not matched to a gene; V was cut back by 2 bases and J by 7 bases. Germline V gene sequence: CDR1 MDHEN, CDR2 SYDVKM.

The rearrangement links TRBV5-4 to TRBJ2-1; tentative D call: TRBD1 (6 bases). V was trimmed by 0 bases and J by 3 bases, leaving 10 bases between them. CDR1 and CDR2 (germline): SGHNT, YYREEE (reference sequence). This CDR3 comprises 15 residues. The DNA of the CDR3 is TGTGCCAGCAGCTTGGGACAGGTTAGCTACAATGAGCAGTTCTTC. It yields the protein CASSLGQVSYNEQFF. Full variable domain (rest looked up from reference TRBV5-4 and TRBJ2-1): ETGVTQSPTHLIKTRGQQVTLRCSSQSGHNTVSWYQQALGQGPQFIFQYYREEENGRGNFPPRFSGLQFPNYSSELNVNALELDDSALYLCASSLGQVSYNEQFFGPGTRLTVL.

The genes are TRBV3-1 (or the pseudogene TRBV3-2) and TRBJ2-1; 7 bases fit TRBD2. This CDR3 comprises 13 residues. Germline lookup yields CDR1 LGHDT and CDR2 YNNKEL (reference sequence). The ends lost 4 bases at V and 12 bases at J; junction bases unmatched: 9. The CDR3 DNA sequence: TGTGCCAGCAGCCCCCGGACTAGTTGGGGGCAGTTCTTC. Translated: CASSPRTSWGQFF.

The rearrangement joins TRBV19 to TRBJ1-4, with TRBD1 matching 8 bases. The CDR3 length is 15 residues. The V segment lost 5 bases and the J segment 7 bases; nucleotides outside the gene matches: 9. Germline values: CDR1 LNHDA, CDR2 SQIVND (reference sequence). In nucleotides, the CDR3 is TGTGCCAGTAGTCTAAGGACAGGGCCAGGTGAAAAACTGTTTTTT. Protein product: CASSLRTGPGEKLFF.

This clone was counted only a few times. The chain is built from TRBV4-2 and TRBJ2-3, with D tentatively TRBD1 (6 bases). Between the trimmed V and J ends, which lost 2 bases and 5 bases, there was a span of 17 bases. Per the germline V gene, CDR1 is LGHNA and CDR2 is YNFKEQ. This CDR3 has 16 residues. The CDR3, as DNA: TGTGCCAGCAGCCAACTACTAGGGCAGGGGAAAGATACGCAGTATTTT. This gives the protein CASSQLLGQGKDTQYF.

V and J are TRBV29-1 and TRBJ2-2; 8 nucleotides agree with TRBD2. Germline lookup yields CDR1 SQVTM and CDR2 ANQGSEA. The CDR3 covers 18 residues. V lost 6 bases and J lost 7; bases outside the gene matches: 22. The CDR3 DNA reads TGCAGCGTCGCAAGTCAACAGGCGGGAGGTACTCCCCACGGGGAGCTGTTTTTT. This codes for CSVASQQAGGTPHGELFF.

The CDR3 nucleotides read TGTGCCAGCAGCTTGGATGGAGTCAATCAGCCCCAGCATTTT. It translates to CASSLDGVNQPQHF. This chain uses TRBV5-8 with TRBJ1-5; D is unclear. The CDR3 spans 14 residues. Germline CDR1 reads SGHTS; CDR2 reads YDEGEE. V lost 0 bases, J lost 3 bases, and 7 bases lay in between.

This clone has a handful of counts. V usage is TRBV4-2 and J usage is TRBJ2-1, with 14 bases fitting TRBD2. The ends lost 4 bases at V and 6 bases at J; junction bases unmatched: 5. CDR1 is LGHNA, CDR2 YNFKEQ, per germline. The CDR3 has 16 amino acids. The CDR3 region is CASSLGTSGSRNEQFF. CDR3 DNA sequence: TGTGCCAGCAGCCTCGGGACTAGCGGGAGTCGCAATGAGCAGTTCTTC.

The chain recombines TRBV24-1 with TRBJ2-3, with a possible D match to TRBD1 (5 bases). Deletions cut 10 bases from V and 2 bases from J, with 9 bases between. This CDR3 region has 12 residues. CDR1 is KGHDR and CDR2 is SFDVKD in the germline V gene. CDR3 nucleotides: TGTGCCACACAGGATACCACAGATACGCAGTATTTT. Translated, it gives CATQDTTDTQYF.